This entry lists 6 T cell receptor beta chains sequenced from one sample in a study of shared clonotypes between healthy human individuals. The method was immunoSEQ multiplex PCR; TCRdb's version includes in-frame clones alone and lacks a portion of them. This sample yields about 2.3 million clones, of which 90% to 95% are seen a single time; 0.3% to 0.4% belongs to the top ten. The sequencing input was naive CD4+ T cells from PBMCs. Regarding subset: CD45RA+ positively selected. Every receptor here comes from a man in his late teens or twenties in good health. Some clones in this sample may be carry-over from other donors' samples.

V usage is TRBV7-3 and J usage is TRBJ2-7, with a possible D match to TRBD1 (6 bases). This CDR3 has 14 residues. Trimming took 7 bases from V and 6 from J, leaving 19 bases between them. Germline assignment: CDR1 SGHTA and CDR2 FQGTGA. The CDR3 nucleotides read TGTGCCAGCAACGGGACAACCTCAGGTTTCGAGCAGTACTTC. Translated, it gives CASNGTTSGFEQYF.

The chain employs TRBV11-3 and TRBJ1-1; TRBD1 is a possible D gene (5 bases). Germline V gene sequence: CDR1 SGHNT, CDR2 YENEEA. CDR3 length equals 18 residues. The V end was cut by 1 base, the J end by 5 bases, with 23 bases between. The chain's CDR3 is CASSLGFDQAGPGTEAFF. The CDR3 coding sequence is TGTGCCAGCAGCTTAGGGTTTGATCAGGCAGGGCCCGGGACTGAAGCTTTCTTT.

The chain combines TRBV30 with TRBJ1-1; 7 nucleotides agree with TRBD1. This CDR3 has 13 amino acids. Germline CDR1 is GTSNPN and CDR2 is SVGIG (reference sequence). V gave up 3 bases and J gave up 5 bases; unmatched junction bases: 6. In nucleotides, the CDR3 is TGTGCCTGGAGCAAAGGGGGCCCGACTGAAGCTTTCTTT. Amino acids: CAWSKGGPTEAFF.

The chain is built from TRBV7-6 and TRBJ2-1; D unresolved. The V gene's germline CDR1 is SGHVS and CDR2 FNYEAQ. V was cut by 4 bases and J by 3 bases, with 4 bases left in between. CDR3 length: 12 amino acids. The CDR3 DNA sequence: TGTGCCAGCAGCTCCAACTACAATGAGCAGTTCTTC. It translates to CASSSNYNEQFF.

The chain uses TRBV15 and TRBJ2-3; maybe TRBD1 (6 bases). Deletions cut 7 bases from V and 0 bases from J, with 17 bases between. The CDR3 loop spans 16 amino acids. Germline CDR1 and CDR2: LNHNV and YYDKDF (reference sequence). The CDR3 DNA is TGTGCCACCACCGAGGGGGTAGCGCCTAGCACAGATACGCAGTATTTT. Translation: CATTEGVAPSTDTQYF. Full variable domain (remainder filled in from reference TRBV15 and TRBJ2-3): DAMVIQNPRYQVTQFGKPVTLSCSQTLNHNVMYWYQQKSSQAPKLLFHYYDKDFNNEADTPDNFQSRRPNTSFCFLDIRSPGLGDTAMYLCATTEGVAPSTDTQYFGPGTRLTVL.

The chain couples TRBV7-2 to TRBJ2-5, with D perhaps matching TRBD2 (6 bases). The germline V and J ends were trimmed by 3 bases and 6 bases, with 20 bases remaining between them. The CDR3 totals 16 residues. CDR1 SGHTA and CDR2 FQGNSA come from the germline V gene. The chain's CDR3 is CASSFSQGGGKKTQYF. The CDR3 DNA is TGTGCCAGCAGCTTCTCCCAGGGTGGGGGGAAGAAGACCCAGTACTTC. The complete variable domain, with remaining parts taken from reference TRBV7-2 and TRBJ2-5, reads GAGVSQSPSNKVTEKGKDVELRCDPISGHTALYWYRQSLGQGLEFLIYFQGNSAPDKSGLPSDRFSAERTGGSVSTLTIQRTQQEDSAVYLCASSFSQGGGKKTQYFGPGTRLLVL.